Presented here are 21 T cell receptor beta chains from one specimen sequenced in a study of tumor-infiltrating lymphocytes in primary liver carcinoma. Out of unsorted whole blood came the blood RNA, and germline DNA was extracted as well. Total RNA (around 500 ng) served as template for TCR beta cDNA synthesis primed by a constant-region primer. Modified slightly, ARM-PCR produced TCR beta libraries over three nested multiplex PCR rounds. The study ran its first two PCR rounds for nine to eleven cycles each, using TRBV1-TRBV30 forward primers and a C-beta reverse primer. TCRdb processed the multiplex PCR reads anew with MiXCR; each CDR3 protein has one entry. The data show just over 300,000 distinct CDR3 sequences, with 45% to 70% seen just once and over 15% held by the top ten. Sequencing used peripheral blood. The receptors were sampled from a woman aged 25 to 39 with primary liver carcinoma and hepatitis B virus infection.

CDR3 loop: CASSLQGDTEAFF. CDR3 DNA sequence: TGTGCCAGCAGTTTACAGGGAGACACTGAAGCTTTCTTT. V usage is TRBV6-6 and J usage is TRBJ1-1, with D possibly TRBD1 on 6 matching bases. CDR1 and CDR2 from the germline V gene are MNHNY and SVGAGI (reference sequence). The CDR3 is made up of 13 amino acids. The V and J ends lost 4 bases and 3 bases respectively, with 9 bases between them.

In the case of this clonotype: A read error is possible here, since a much larger clone lies one base away. Lacking the conserved final phenylalanine or tryptophan, this CDR3 likely reflects a read error. This chain joins TRBV6-5 and TRBJ2-7, with 8 bases identical to TRBD2. The CDR3 length is 14 residues. Germline CDR1 MNHEY, CDR2 SVGAGI. V trimming: 5 bases; J trimming: 6 bases; junction bases outside the gene matches: 9. CDR3 coding DNA: TGTGCCAGCAGTCCCGTGAGCGGGAGTGGCGAGCAGTACTTA. Translating it yields CASSPVSGSGEQYL.

The CDR3 protein is CASSSPPQGITEAFF. The DNA for the CDR3 is TGTGCCAGCAGCTCCCCCCCGCAGGGGATCACTGAAGCTTTCTTT. The chain is built from TRBV6-5 and TRBJ1-1; possibly TRBD1 for D (6 bases). V was shortened by 6 bases and J by 4 bases, with 18 bases between the two germline ends. In germline, CDR1 is MNHEY, CDR2 SVGAGI. CDR3 length: 15 residues.

This clonotype has ten or more counts. V usage is TRBV29-1 and J usage is TRBJ1-5, with TRBD1 matching 11 bases. This CDR3 region has 12 residues. The trim removed 7 bases at V and 7 bases at J, leaving 3 bases unmatched. Germline assignment: CDR1 SQVTM and CDR2 ANQGSEA. The DNA of the CDR3 is TGCAGCGCCCGGACAGGGGGCCAGCCCCAGCATTTT. Protein sequence: CSARTGGQPQHF.

On this clonotype: Possible read error: a much larger clone is one base away. The V call is TRBV6-2 or TRBV6-3, the J call TRBJ2-2, with 10 positions matching TRBD2. The CDR3 spans 17 residues. V dropped 2 bases and J dropped 2; count of bases not matched to a gene: 5. The germline V gene has CDR1 MNHEY and CDR2 SVGEGT. The DNA of the CDR3 is TGTGCCAGCAGTTACGCCTGGACTAGCGGAAACACCGGGGAGCTGTTTTTT. This codes for CASSYAWTSGNTGELFF.

The chain employs TRBV7-9 and TRBJ1-1; D is unclear. The germline V gene encodes CDR1 SEHNR and CDR2 FQNEAQ (reference sequence). V lost 1 base and J lost 4, with 7 bases in between. This CDR3 contains 13 residues. DNA of the CDR3: TGTGCCAGCAGCTTAGGAGTGAGCACTGAAGCTTTCTTT. It translates to CASSLGVSTEAFF. The full variable domain, rest sourced from reference TRBV7-9 and TRBJ1-1, is DTGVSQNPRHKITKRGQNVTFRCDPISEHNRLYWYRQTLGQGPEFLTYFQNEAQLEKSRLLSDRFSAERPKGSFSTLEIQRTEQGDSAMYLCASSLGVSTEAFFGQGTRLTVV.

This clonotype was counted a single time. The V and J genes are TRBV12-3 or TRBV12-4 and TRBJ1-5; tentatively, D is TRBD1 (5 bases). The CDR3 length is 17 residues. V dropped 5 bases and J dropped 9 bases, with 26 bases sitting between them. DNA for the CDR3: TGTGCCAGCAGTCCTCGGGGGAGAAGTGAGGCGGGCCGGCCCCAGCATTTT. This codes for CASSPRGRSEAGRPQHF.

The V call is TRBV5-4, the J call TRBJ1-1; TRBD1 might be the D (5 bases). This CDR3 is built from 13 residues. The germline V gene has CDR1 SGHNT and CDR2 YYREEE (reference sequence). V lost 0 bases and J lost 11, with 14 bases in between. The CDR3 region has the DNA TGTGCCAGCAGCTTGGACGGGGGATTCGCCGCTTTCTTT. It translates to CASSLDGGFAAFF.

The table lists this clonotype with a few counts. The chain has TRBV14 and TRBJ2-5, with D possibly TRBD2 on 5 matching bases. The CDR3 sequence is 14 residues long. Germline values: CDR1 SGHDN, CDR2 FVKESK. Trimming took 4 bases from V and 4 from J, leaving 13 bases between them. The CDR3: CASSLYAGSETQYF. The CDR3 nucleotides read TGTGCCAGCAGCCTTTATGCGGGTTCAGAGACCCAGTACTTC.

This clonotype has just a few counts. This sequence may be a read error, since a much larger clone differs from it by one base. The CDR3 loop reads CASNPVAYEQYF. The CDR3 nucleotides read TGTGCCAGCAACCCAGTAGCCTACGAGCAGTACTTC. The V call is TRBV11-2, the J call TRBJ2-7; D remains unclear. The germline V gene has CDR1 SGHAT and CDR2 FQNNGV. The V and J ends lost 7 bases and 2 bases respectively, with 9 bases between them. This CDR3 region has 12 residues.

This clonotype was seen repeatedly, ten times or more. This chain links TRBV11-2 with TRBJ2-1; no reliable D call. The V end was cut by 4 bases, the J end by 9 bases, with 7 bases between. Germline V gene lookup returns CDR1 SGHAT and CDR2 FQNNGV. The CDR3 contains 11 residues. CDR3 in amino acids: CASSSGSEQFF. The CDR3, as DNA: TGTGCCAGCAGCTCGGGTTCTGAGCAGTTCTTC.

As to this clonotype: A junction boundary mismatches the germline segment, possibly from a read error. V and J are TRBV11-2 and TRBJ2-5; 8 bases are a match to TRBD2. The CDR3 contains 17 residues. Germline V gene sequence: CDR1 SGHAT, CDR2 FQNNGV. The chain's CDR3 is CVSSTQVGGLAGETQYF. The CDR3 nucleotides read TGTGTCAGCAGCACCCAAGTCGGCGGACTAGCTGGGGAGACCCAGTACTTC.

Ten or more counts support this clonotype. The chain has TRBV29-1 and TRBJ2-2; 7 nucleotides agree with TRBD2. Germline loops: CDR1 SQVTM, CDR2 ANQGSEA. V was pared by 6 bases and J by 5 bases, with 15 bases of the junction left unmatched. The CDR3 is 16 residues long. The CDR3 here is CSVKTHDGGWTGELFF. CDR3 DNA sequence: TGCAGCGTCAAAACCCACGACGGGGGGTGGACCGGGGAGCTGTTTTTT.

This chain links TRBV5-4 with TRBJ2-2; 7 bases map to TRBD2. The germline gives CDR1 SGHNT, CDR2 YYREEE (reference sequence). The CDR3 consists of 16 residues. Unmatched junction bases numbered 12, after V lost 1 base and J lost 9 bases. Here the CDR3 reads CASSLMGGRAGWELFF. In DNA form, the CDR3 reads TGTGCCAGCAGCTTGATGGGAGGGAGGGCCGGCTGGGAGCTGTTTTTT.

Notes on this clonotype: At one end, the junction sequence differs from germline, possibly due to a read error. V gene TRBV4-1 combines with J gene TRBJ2-7; the match to TRBD1 covers 10 bases. Germline assignment: CDR1 MGHRA and CDR2 YSYEKL. The CDR3 consists of 14 residues. CDR3 sequence: CTSSQADRGHEQYF. Written as DNA, the CDR3 is TGCACCAGCAGCCAAGCTGACAGGGGGCACGAGCAGTACTTC.

The rearrangement uses TRBV12-3 or TRBV12-4 and TRBJ2-1; 14 nucleotides align to TRBD2. With V trimmed by 7 bases and J by 10 bases, 6 bases remained unmatched. The CDR3 runs to 14 residues. The CDR3 coding sequence is TGTGCCAGCACCAAACGGACTAGCGGGAGGGAGCAGTTCTTC. This gives the protein CASTKRTSGREQFF.

Worth noting for this clonotype: A junction boundary mismatches the germline segment, possibly from a read error. The rearrangement joins TRBV11-2 to TRBJ2-6; TRBD1 aligns across 7 bases. The V gene's germline CDR1 is SGHAT and CDR2 FQNNGV. The CDR3 has 15 amino acids. The DNA for the CDR3 is TGTACCAGCAACTTACAGGGGACGGGGGCCAACGTCCTGACTTTC. This encodes CTSNLQGTGANVLTF. The whole variable domain, remainder taken from reference TRBV11-2 and TRBJ2-6, is EAGVAQSPRYKIIEKRQSVAFWCNPISGHATLYWYQQILGQGPKLLIQFQNNGVVDDSQLPKDRFSAERLKGVDSTLKIQPAKLEDSAVYLCTSNLQGTGANVLTFGAGSRLTVL.

This clonotype has more than one count but fewer than ten. V and J are TRBV5-4 and TRBJ2-1; D is possibly TRBD2 (6 bases). This CDR3 spans 14 amino acids. Trimming left V 1 base short and J 6 bases short, with 11 bases between. Per the germline V gene, CDR1 is SGHNT and CDR2 is YYREEE (reference sequence). The DNA for the CDR3 is TGTGCCAGCAGCTTGCCAGGGACTCTCAATGAGCAGTTCTTC. It specifies CASSLPGTLNEQFF.

This clonotype occurred once. Given a much more abundant clone one base away, this may be a read error. The rearrangement joins TRBV12-3 or TRBV12-4 to TRBJ2-1; possible D gene TRBD1, 6 bases. This CDR3 spans 14 amino acids. DNA of the CDR3: TGTGCCAGCAGTCCGACAGGCTCCTACAATGAGCAGCTCTTC. Translating gives CASSPTGSYNEQLF.

For this clonotype: A junction boundary mismatches the germline segment, possibly from a read error. The chain links TRBV6-1 to TRBJ2-2; D perhaps matches TRBD1 (5 bases). The CDR3 covers 13 residues. Germline V CDR1 and CDR2: MNHNS, SASEGT. The CDR3 spells CASNEQDNGELFF. CDR3 bases: TGTGCCAGCAATGAACAGGATAACGGGGAGCTGTTTTTT.

As concerns this clonotype: A read error is possible here, since a much larger clone lies one base away. The gene calls are TRBV29-1 and TRBJ2-3, with TRBD2 identical over 8 bases. The V and J ends lost 7 bases and 3 bases, in that order; junction bases with no gene match: 15. The CDR3 covers 16 residues. Germline V lookup: CDR1 SQVTM, CDR2 ANQGSEA. As DNA, the CDR3 is TGCAGCGCGGGGGCGGGGAGCGGGAGAATTACAGATACGCAGTATTTT. Translated, it gives CSAGAGSGRITDTQYF.